Below are 2 T cell receptor beta chains sequenced from a single sample in a study of T cell responses to AZD1222 COVID-19 vaccine. Sequencing was performed with immunoSEQ multiplex PCR; in TCRdb, only in-frame clones are kept and a portion is missing. Of over 150,000 clones listed, approximately 90% are singletons. The specimen comprised peripheral blood, sampled on day 0 of AZD1222 vaccination. Receptors originate from an adult in good health.

The chain has TRBV7-8 and TRBJ1-1; TRBD1 aligns across 8 bases. Looked up from germline, CDR1 is SGHVS and CDR2 is FQNEAQ. The V and J ends lost 0 bases and 5 bases, in that order; junction bases with no gene match: 8. The CDR3 spans 16 residues. The CDR3 here is CASSLATQGALTEAFF. The CDR3 DNA reads TGTGCCAGCAGCTTAGCGACCCAGGGGGCCTTGACTGAAGCTTTCTTT. Full variable domain (rest looked up from reference TRBV7-8 and TRBJ1-1): GAGVSQSPRYKVAKRGQDVALRCDPISGHVSLFWYQQALGQGPEFLTYFQNEAQLDKSGLPSDRFFAERPEGSVSTLKIQRTQQEDSAVYLCASSLATQGALTEAFFGQGTRLTVV.

V usage is TRBV5-6 and J usage is TRBJ2-7, with 8 bases that match TRBD1. The CDR3 loop spans 15 amino acids. Germline V lookup: CDR1 SGHDT, CDR2 YYEEEE. J was trimmed by 0 bases and V by 4 bases; bases with no gene match: 6. The CDR3 protein is CASSARDRPSYEQYF. CDR3 DNA: TGTGCCAGCAGCGCCAGGGACAGGCCCTCCTACGAGCAGTACTTC.